The sequence of this T cell receptor beta chain was determined in a study of PD-1 blockade in classical Hodgkin lymphoma. Assay used: immunoSEQ multiplex PCR; TCRdb lists only in-frame clones, some missing. Of around 18,000 clones in the sample, just over 70% are singletons; the top ten hold 2% to 3%. Indicated time point: cycle 4 day 1 (C4D1), after around six weeks of nivolumab. No patient escaped relapse after autologous stem cell transplantation, and brentuximab vedotin exposure varied. Negative magnetic selection isolated CD4+ T cells from thawed PBMCs. This CDR3 is 16 amino acids long. Deletions cut 1 base from V and 1 base from J, with 8 bases between. Germline V lookup: CDR1 LGHNA, CDR2 YNFKEQ. With respect to this clone: The antigen is unknown.

Study-wide results and caveats: Exclusion applied to patients who initiated nivolumab less than 1 year following ASCT.

The rearrangement uses TRBV4-2 and TRBJ2-6, with D hard to call. This receptor was obtained from a human donor with classical Hodgkin lymphoma. The sequences come from CD4+ T cells from blood, collected before the fourth cycle of nivolumab. CDR3 sequence: CASSQGVDSGANVLTF. The CDR3 DNA sequence: TGTGCCAGCAGCCAAGGGGTCGATTCTGGGGCCAACGTCCTGACTTTC.